Listed below are T cell receptor beta chains from one sample, sequenced in a study of early T cells in non-severe SARS-CoV-2 infection. One entry per CDR3 protein, called by TCRdb with MiXCR from the 5' RACE reads. The data hold some 26,000 distinct CDR3 sequences, with about 4.2% observed a single time. Sequencing was performed on whole blood. The receptors shown here come from an adult who was a healthcare worker with PCR-confirmed SARS-CoV-2 infection or an uninfected control (not recorded which). The CDR3 runs from the conserved cysteine through the conserved F or W. D genes are given only for firm matches. A clone size is listed for some rows: how often the clone was seen (once, few, many), or a class if it is expanded.

cdr3_length: 11; j_call: TRBJ2-1; v_call: TRBV18; d_call: -; clone_size: few; cdr3_nt: TGTGCCAGCTCACCGTCAGATGAGCAGTTCTTC; cdr3_aa: CASSPSDEQFF
cdr3_length: 16; j_call: TRBJ2-3; v_call: TRBV20-1; d_call: TRBD2; clone_size: -; cdr3_nt: TGCAGTGCTAGAGGTTTAGCGGGAGGAGGCACAGATACGCAGTATTTT; cdr3_aa: CSARGLAGGGTDTQYF
cdr3_length: 12; j_call: TRBJ1-1; v_call: TRBV27; d_call: -; clone_size: many; cdr3_nt: TGTGCCAGCCGACAGGATTATAGTGAAGCTTTCTTT; cdr3_aa: CASRQDYSEAFF
cdr3_length: 14; j_call: TRBJ2-7; v_call: TRBV27; d_call: -; clone_size: many; cdr3_nt: TGTGCCAGCAGACGACCTGGGACAACCTACGAGCAGTACTTC; cdr3_aa: CASRRPGTTYEQYF
cdr3_length: 15; j_call: TRBJ2-1; v_call: TRBV7-9; d_call: TRBD2; clone_size: many; cdr3_nt: TGTGCCAGCAGCTTAGGGAGGACTAGCTCCAATGAGCAGTTCTTC; cdr3_aa: CASSLGRTSSNEQFF
cdr3_length: 14; j_call: TRBJ2-1; v_call: TRBV11-3; d_call: TRBD2; clone_size: many; cdr3_nt: TGTGCCAGCAGCTTGGGACTAGCGGGAGATGAGCAGTTCTTC; cdr3_aa: CASSLGLAGDEQFF
cdr3_length: 12; j_call: TRBJ2-7; v_call: TRBV10-3; d_call: -; clone_size: many; cdr3_nt: TGTGCCATCAGTGGCAGTAAAAACGAGCAGTACTTC; cdr3_aa: CAISGSKNEQYF
cdr3_length: 13; j_call: TRBJ2-1; v_call: TRBV20-1; d_call: -; clone_size: -; cdr3_nt: TGCAGTGCCGGGTCGTTTGGCTACAATGAGCAGTTCTTC; cdr3_aa: CSAGSFGYNEQFF
cdr3_length: 12; j_call: TRBJ1-6; v_call: TRBV3-1; d_call: -; clone_size: -; cdr3_nt: TGTGCCAGCAGCCCACGGAATTCACCCCTCCACTTT; cdr3_aa: CASSPRNSPLHF
cdr3_length: 14; j_call: TRBJ2-3; v_call: TRBV5-1; d_call: -; clone_size: few; cdr3_nt: TGCGCCAGCAGCCTCGGATCCATCACAGATACGCAGTATTTT; cdr3_aa: CASSLGSITDTQYF
cdr3_length: 14; j_call: TRBJ2-4; v_call: TRBV20-1; d_call: -; clone_size: many; cdr3_nt: TGCAGTGCTAGAGGTCAGGACAAGATAAACATTCAGTACTTC; cdr3_aa: CSARGQDKINIQYF
cdr3_length: 14; j_call: TRBJ1-2; v_call: TRBV5-1; d_call: TRBD1; clone_size: many; cdr3_nt: TGCGCCAGCAGCCCGGGGACAGGGGTGTATGGCTACACCTTC; cdr3_aa: CASSPGTGVYGYTF
cdr3_length: 15; j_call: TRBJ1-3; v_call: TRBV6-1; d_call: TRBD1; clone_size: many; cdr3_nt: TGTGCCAGCAGGCCCCAGACAGGGACTGGAAACACCATATATTTT; cdr3_aa: CASRPQTGTGNTIYF
cdr3_length: 12; j_call: TRBJ2-1; v_call: TRBV6-1; d_call: -; clone_size: -; cdr3_nt: TGTGCCAGCAGTGACAGGGACAATGAGCAGTTCTTC; cdr3_aa: CASSDRDNEQFF
cdr3_length: 15; j_call: TRBJ1-5; v_call: TRBV28; d_call: TRBD1; clone_size: -; cdr3_nt: TGTGCCAGCAGGGGACAGGGCTATAGCAATCAGCCCCAGCATTTT; cdr3_aa: CASRGQGYSNQPQHF
cdr3_length: 13; j_call: TRBJ2-7; v_call: TRBV12-5; d_call: -; clone_size: many; cdr3_nt: TGTGCTAGTGGTTTAGGCAGTTACTACGAGCAGTACTTC; cdr3_aa: CASGLGSYYEQYF
cdr3_length: 13; j_call: TRBJ2-3; v_call: TRBV7-2; d_call: -; clone_size: few; cdr3_nt: TGTGCCAGCAGCCCGGACCGCACAGATACGCAGTATTTT; cdr3_aa: CASSPDRTDTQYF
cdr3_length: 17; j_call: TRBJ1-2; v_call: TRBV11-2; d_call: -; clone_size: many; cdr3_nt: TGTGCCAGCAGCGTCGGGACTTGGATGAGTACTAACTATGGCTACACCTTC; cdr3_aa: CASSVGTWMSTNYGYTF
cdr3_length: 12; j_call: TRBJ2-7; v_call: TRBV2; d_call: TRBD1; clone_size: many; cdr3_nt: TGTGCCAGCAGTTACAGGGGCGGTGAGCAGTACTTC; cdr3_aa: CASSYRGGEQYF
cdr3_length: 13; j_call: TRBJ2-7; v_call: TRBV11-2; d_call: TRBD2; clone_size: many; cdr3_nt: TGTGCCAGCAGCTTAGGACTAGCGGGGATCAGGTACTTC; cdr3_aa: CASSLGLAGIRYF
cdr3_length: 16; j_call: TRBJ2-1; v_call: TRBV2; d_call: TRBD2; clone_size: many; cdr3_nt: TGTGCCAGCAGTGAAACTAGCGGGAGAACCTACAATGAGCAGTTCTTC; cdr3_aa: CASSETSGRTYNEQFF
cdr3_length: 15; j_call: TRBJ2-1; v_call: TRBV7-6; d_call: TRBD1; clone_size: -; cdr3_nt: TGTACCAGCAGCTTAGTCATAGGACAGGGGAATGAGCAGTTCTTC; cdr3_aa: CTSSLVIGQGNEQFF
cdr3_length: 18; j_call: TRBJ2-1; v_call: TRBV10-3; d_call: TRBD1; clone_size: -; cdr3_nt: TGTGCCATCAGTGAAGGGACTTTACCGGGACAGGGGTACAATGAGCAGTTCTTC; cdr3_aa: CAISEGTLPGQGYNEQFF
cdr3_length: 18; j_call: TRBJ2-4; v_call: TRBV21-1; d_call: -; clone_size: many; cdr3_nt: TGTGCCAGCAGCCGGGACAGGGGCGACACTAATTCCAAAAACATTCAGTACTTC; cdr3_aa: CASSRDRGDTNSKNIQYF
cdr3_length: 14; j_call: TRBJ2-5; v_call: TRBV29-1; d_call: TRBD2; clone_size: -; cdr3_nt: TGCAGCGTTGGGGGGACTAAGGTTTCGGAGACCCAGTACTTC; cdr3_aa: CSVGGTKVSETQYF
cdr3_length: 17; j_call: TRBJ1-4; v_call: TRBV5-5; d_call: -; clone_size: many; cdr3_nt: TGTGCCAGCAGCCGGATGTATACAGCCGGCTTTGATGAAAAACTGTTTTTT; cdr3_aa: CASSRMYTAGFDEKLFF
cdr3_length: 15; j_call: TRBJ1-5; v_call: TRBV19; d_call: -; clone_size: few; cdr3_nt: TGTGCCAGTACGGAAAGGGGGTATAGCAATCAGCCCCAGCATTTT; cdr3_aa: CASTERGYSNQPQHF
cdr3_length: 16; j_call: TRBJ1-4; v_call: TRBV4-2; d_call: -; clone_size: few; cdr3_nt: TGTGCCAGCAGCCAAGATATTACCTACAGTAATGAAAAACTGTTTTTT; cdr3_aa: CASSQDITYSNEKLFF
cdr3_length: 13; j_call: TRBJ1-2; v_call: TRBV19; d_call: -; clone_size: few; cdr3_nt: TGTGCCAGTAGTATAGGGGCAAGCTATGGCTACACCTTC; cdr3_aa: CASSIGASYGYTF
cdr3_length: 14; j_call: TRBJ2-3; v_call: TRBV7-9; d_call: TRBD2; clone_size: many; cdr3_nt: TGTGCCAGCAGTCACCTAGCGGGAGGAAGAACGCAGTATTTT; cdr3_aa: CASSHLAGGRTQYF
cdr3_length: 15; j_call: TRBJ2-3; v_call: TRBV27; d_call: TRBD1; clone_size: few; cdr3_nt: TGTGCCAGCAGTTCCCGGACAGGGAAGGGAGATACGCAGTATTTT; cdr3_aa: CASSSRTGKGDTQYF
cdr3_length: 15; j_call: TRBJ2-5; v_call: TRBV2; d_call: -; clone_size: many; cdr3_nt: TGTGCCAGCAATCTGGGGGGGGCCGTTTTGGAGACCCAGTACTTC; cdr3_aa: CASNLGGAVLETQYF
cdr3_length: 15; j_call: TRBJ2-6; v_call: TRBV5-5; d_call: -; clone_size: many; cdr3_nt: TGTGCCAGCAGCTCCGCCAACTCTGGGGCCAACGTCCTGACTTTC; cdr3_aa: CASSSANSGANVLTF
cdr3_length: 13; j_call: TRBJ2-3; v_call: TRBV21-1; d_call: -; clone_size: many; cdr3_nt: TGTGCCAGCAGCAATGCCCCAAGGGGTACGCAGTATTTT; cdr3_aa: CASSNAPRGTQYF
cdr3_length: 13; j_call: TRBJ2-2; v_call: TRBV3-1; d_call: -; clone_size: medium-sized; cdr3_nt: TGTGCCAGCAGCCAAGGAGGTACCGGGGAGCTGTTTTTT; cdr3_aa: CASSQGGTGELFF
cdr3_length: 14; j_call: TRBJ1-1; v_call: TRBV9; d_call: -; clone_size: many; cdr3_nt: TGTGCCTCCGCTAGGACGGGAATGAACACTGAAGCTTTCTTT; cdr3_aa: CASARTGMNTEAFF
cdr3_length: 16; j_call: TRBJ2-3; v_call: TRBV2; d_call: -; clone_size: many; cdr3_nt: TGTGCCAGCAGTGTGGGAGGCGTTCAGGTCGGAGATACGCAGTATTTT; cdr3_aa: CASSVGGVQVGDTQYF
cdr3_length: 13; j_call: TRBJ2-4; v_call: TRBV19; d_call: TRBD1; clone_size: many; cdr3_nt: TGTGCCAGTACGAGACAGGGGGGAAACATTCAGTACTTC; cdr3_aa: CASTRQGGNIQYF
cdr3_length: 14; j_call: TRBJ2-3; v_call: TRBV5-6; d_call: -; clone_size: many; cdr3_nt: TGTGCCAGCAGCTTGGGGGGTCACACGGATACGCAGTATTTT; cdr3_aa: CASSLGGHTDTQYF
cdr3_length: 15; j_call: TRBJ2-7; v_call: TRBV27; d_call: TRBD1; clone_size: many; cdr3_nt: TGTGCCAGCAGTTTCGTCGGGACAGGGGACTACGAGCAGTACTTC; cdr3_aa: CASSFVGTGDYEQYF
cdr3_length: 20; j_call: TRBJ2-5; v_call: TRBV14; d_call: TRBD2; clone_size: -; cdr3_nt: TGTGCCAGCAGCCAAGCGACCCAGCGATTAGCGGGAGGGCGGGGAGAGACCCAGTACTTC; cdr3_aa: CASSQATQRLAGGRGETQYF
cdr3_length: 17; j_call: TRBJ1-6; v_call: TRBV19; d_call: -; clone_size: -; cdr3_nt: TGTGCCAGTAGCTATCAGCCCCCCGGAGGGGGATATTCACCCCTCCACTTT; cdr3_aa: CASSYQPPGGGYSPLHF